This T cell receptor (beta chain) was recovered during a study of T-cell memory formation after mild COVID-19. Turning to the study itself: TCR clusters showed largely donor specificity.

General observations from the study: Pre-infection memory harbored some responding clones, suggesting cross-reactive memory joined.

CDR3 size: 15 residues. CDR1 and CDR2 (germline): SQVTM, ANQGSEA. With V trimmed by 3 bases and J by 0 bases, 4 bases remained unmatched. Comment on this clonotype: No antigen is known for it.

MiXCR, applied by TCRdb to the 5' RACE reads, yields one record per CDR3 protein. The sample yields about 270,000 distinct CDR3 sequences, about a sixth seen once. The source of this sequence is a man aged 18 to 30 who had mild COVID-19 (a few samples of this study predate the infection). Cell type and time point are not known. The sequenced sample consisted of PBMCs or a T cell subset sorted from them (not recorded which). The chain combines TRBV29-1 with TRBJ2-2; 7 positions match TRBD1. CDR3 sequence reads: CSVDSDRANTGELFF. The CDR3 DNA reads TGCAGCGTTGATAGTGACAGGGCGAACACCGGGGAGCTGTTTTTT.